A single sample gave rise to the 2 T cell receptor beta chains below, sequenced in a study of T-cell reconstitution after alpha-beta-depleted transplantation in children. For TCRbeta, the library was prepared with unique molecular identifiers. From the PCR reads, TCRdb called clonotypes with MiXCR, one entry per CDR3 protein. The sample holds some 440,000 distinct CDR3 sequences, 15% to 20% seen once. The material was PBMCs, mostly from graft donor cells, obtained 360 days after TCRalphabeta/CD19-depleted stem cell transplant. The origin of the receptors is a boy younger than two who had a stem cell transplant for Wiskott-Aldrich syndrome, so the T cells may come from the graft donor.

This clonotype was counted between two and nine times. The J gene is TRBJ2-1, the V gene TRBV19, with TRBD2 matching 8 bases. The CDR3 extends over 16 amino acids. Germline CDR1 LNHDA, CDR2 SQIVND (reference sequence). After removal of 5 bases from V and 6 bases from J, the junction contained 12 bases not matched to a gene. CDR3 sequence reads: CASSGGKRGPPNEQFF. The CDR3 coding sequence is TGTGCCAGTAGTGGGGGCAAGCGGGGGCCCCCCAATGAGCAGTTCTTC.

This clonotype was picked up a small number of times. This chain links TRBV27 with TRBJ2-3; possible D gene TRBD2, 6 bases. This CDR3 is 14 amino acids long. V lost 7 bases, J lost 4 bases, and 15 bases lay in between. From germline, CDR1 is MNHEY and CDR2 SMNVEV (reference sequence). The CDR3 coding sequence is TGTGCCAGCACCAAGAGGAGGGGCGCAGATACGCAGTATTTT. Translated, it gives CASTKRRGADTQYF.